This is a list of T cell receptor beta chains from one sample in a study of blood T cell repertoires in COVID-19. The table came from immunoSEQ multiplex PCR; TCRdb's copy has only in-frame clones and leaves some out. Of around 130,000 clones in the sample, roughly 90% were seen once. Source material: peripheral blood. All receptors come from a man between 65 and 80 years old with active COVID-19. Each CDR3 is given with its conserved first and last residue. Each record gives: clone size, D gene, V gene, J gene, CDR3 protein, CDR3 DNA. The D gene is left open where the match is weak. A row's size may be missing; if present it is once, few, many or a size class.

size: few; D: -; V: TRBV9; J: TRBJ2-2; CDR3: CASSSLGGLRGRVNTGELFF; DNA: TGTGCCAGCAGCTCTCTTGGAGGGTTGAGGGGGAGGGTCAACACCGGGGAGCTGTTTTTT
size: -; D: -; V: TRBV6-2/TRBV6-3; J: TRBJ1-5; CDR3: CASSPTSNGGRNQPQHF; DNA: TGTGCCAGCAGCCCTACGAGCAACGGGGGACGCAATCAGCCCCAGCATTTT
size: once; D: -; V: TRBV7-9; J: TRBJ1-6; CDR3: CASSAIHPAGLYNSPLHF; DNA: TGTGCCAGCAGCGCCATCCACCCCGCGGGGCTATATAATTCACCCCTCCACTTT
size: -; D: -; V: TRBV7-9; J: TRBJ2-1; CDR3: CASSAYNEQFF; DNA: TGTGCCAGCTCGGCCTACAATGAGCAGTTCTTC
size: once; D: -; V: TRBV18; J: TRBJ1-5; CDR3: CASSPLQSRGTTHHQPQHF; DNA: TGTGCCAGCTCACCTTTACAAAGTAGGGGGACAACCCACCATCAGCCCCAGCATTTT
size: -; D: -; V: TRBV28; J: TRBJ1-5; CDR3: CASSLGGGNQPQHF; DNA: TGTGCCAGCAGTTTGGGAGGGGGGAATCAGCCCCAGCATTTT
size: few; D: -; V: TRBV5-5; J: TRBJ1-4; CDR3: CASSRQNEKLFF; DNA: TGTGCCAGCAGCCGCCAGAATGAAAAACTGTTTTTT
size: -; D: -; V: TRBV9; J: TRBJ2-3; CDR3: CASSVAGLTDTQYF; DNA: TGTGCCAGCAGCGTAGCTGGGCTCACAGATACGCAGTATTTT
size: -; D: TRBD1; V: TRBV28; J: TRBJ1-1; CDR3: CASSLYRTGNTEAFF; DNA: TGTGCCAGCAGTTTATACCGGACAGGGAACACTGAAGCTTTCTTT
size: -; D: -; V: TRBV19; J: TRBJ1-1; CDR3: CASSINPAGPEAFF; DNA: TGTGCCAGTAGTATTAATCCGGCAGGTCCTGAAGCTTTCTTT
size: -; D: TRBD1; V: TRBV28; J: TRBJ2-7; CDR3: CASSTLDRLSYEQYF; DNA: TGTGCCAGCAGTACCCTGGACAGGTTGTCCTACGAGCAGTACTTC
size: once; D: TRBD2; V: TRBV18; J: TRBJ2-1; CDR3: CASSPGLAVDNEQFF; DNA: TGTGCCAGCTCACCAGGCCTAGCGGTAGACAATGAGCAGTTCTTC
size: once; D: TRBD1; V: TRBV19; J: TRBJ2-7; CDR3: CAILTGSANEQYF; DNA: TGTGCCATTTTGACAGGGTCTGCGAACGAGCAGTACTTC
size: -; D: TRBD2; V: TRBV5-1; J: TRBJ2-7; CDR3: CASSLGGTSGTSYEQYF; DNA: TGCGCCAGCAGCTTGGGGGGGACTAGCGGTACTTCCTACGAGCAGTACTTC
size: -; D: -; V: TRBV12-3/TRBV12-4; J: TRBJ2-1; CDR3: CASSFLDEQFF; DNA: TGTGCCAGCAGTTTTCTCGATGAGCAGTTCTTC
size: -; D: -; V: TRBV28; J: TRBJ1-1; CDR3: CASSLDSNTEAFF; DNA: TGTGCCAGCAGTTTAGACAGCAACACTGAAGCTTTCTTT
size: -; D: -; V: TRBV19; J: TRBJ2-6; CDR3: CASSIFGSGANVLTF; DNA: TGTGCCAGTAGTATCTTCGGCTCTGGGGCCAACGTCCTGACTTTC
size: -; D: TRBD2; V: TRBV30; J: TRBJ2-1; CDR3: CAWGTSGYNEQFF; DNA: TGTGCCTGGGGGACTAGCGGCTACAATGAGCAGTTCTTC
size: -; D: TRBD1; V: TRBV5-1; J: TRBJ2-1; CDR3: CASSRDRGRADEQFF; DNA: TGCGCCAGCAGCAGGGACAGGGGGCGAGCGGACGAGCAGTTCTTC
size: -; D: -; V: TRBV18; J: TRBJ1-5; CDR3: CASSPQTGHEPQHF; DNA: TGTGCCAGCTCACCTCAAACAGGGCACGAGCCCCAGCATTTT
size: few; D: TRBD1; V: TRBV2; J: TRBJ2-3; CDR3: CASRRDSPDTQYF; DNA: TGTGCCAGCAGGAGGGACAGCCCAGATACGCAGTATTTT
size: -; D: -; V: TRBV24-1; J: TRBJ1-2; CDR3: CATSVNGNYGYTF; DNA: TGTGCCACCAGTGTCAATGGCAACTATGGCTACACCTTC
size: -; D: TRBD1; V: TRBV7-2; J: TRBJ2-5; CDR3: CASSIGQAETQYF; DNA: TGTGCCAGCAGCATAGGACAGGCAGAGACCCAGTACTTC
size: -; D: -; V: TRBV5-1; J: TRBJ2-7; CDR3: CASSLQGLDEQYF; DNA: TGCGCCAGCAGCTTGCAGGGCCTGGACGAGCAGTACTTC
size: -; D: -; V: TRBV10-3; J: TRBJ2-7; CDR3: CAISVAYEQYF; DNA: TGTGCCATCAGTGTGGCATACGAGCAGTACTTC
size: -; D: -; V: TRBV18; J: TRBJ2-3; CDR3: CASSPQRAGLSTDTQYF; DNA: TGTGCCAGCTCACCCCAGCGGGCGGGCCTCAGCACAGATACGCAGTATTTT
size: -; D: TRBD2; V: TRBV4-1; J: TRBJ2-7; CDR3: CASSRSGLAGVEQYF; DNA: TGCGCCAGCAGCCGCTCGGGACTAGCGGGAGTCGAGCAGTACTTC
size: -; D: -; V: TRBV6-5; J: TRBJ1-1; CDR3: CASNDGKNTEAFF; DNA: TGTGCCAGCAACGACGGGAAGAACACTGAAGCTTTCTTT
size: once; D: TRBD2; V: TRBV7-3; J: TRBJ2-2; CDR3: CASSLFTGGRAGELFF; DNA: TGTGCCAGCAGCTTATTTACGGGAGGACGAGCGGGGGAGCTGTTTTTT
size: -; D: TRBD1; V: TRBV5-4; J: TRBJ1-2; CDR3: CASSWQGGDYGYTF; DNA: TGTGCCAGCAGCTGGCAGGGGGGAGACTATGGCTACACCTTC
size: -; D: -; V: TRBV28; J: TRBJ1-3; CDR3: CASRGLGGRLGNTIYF; DNA: TGTGCCAGCAGGGGACTAGGGGGGCGCCTCGGCAACACCATATATTTT
size: -; D: -; V: TRBV5-6; J: TRBJ2-1; CDR3: CASSKSGSGKNEQFF; DNA: TGTGCCAGCAGCAAGTCCGGGAGTGGTAAAAATGAGCAGTTCTTC
size: -; D: TRBD1; V: TRBV28; J: TRBJ2-5; CDR3: CASSAHGQGRKTQYF; DNA: TGTGCCAGCAGTGCCCATGGACAGGGTAGAAAGACCCAGTACTTC
size: -; D: TRBD1; V: TRBV19; J: TRBJ1-1; CDR3: CASSVTGGGGTEAFF; DNA: TGTGCCAGTAGTGTCACAGGGGGGGGTGGCACTGAAGCTTTCTTT
size: once; D: -; V: TRBV27; J: TRBJ1-5; CDR3: CASSLEGRGNQPQHF; DNA: TGTGCCAGCAGTTTGGAGGGAAGAGGCAATCAGCCCCAGCATTTT
size: -; D: TRBD2; V: TRBV7-3; J: TRBJ2-1; CDR3: CASSPGGLAGGRGNEQFF; DNA: TGTGCCAGCAGCCCCGGGGGCCTAGCGGGAGGACGGGGGAATGAGCAGTTCTTC
size: -; D: -; V: TRBV12-3/TRBV12-4; J: TRBJ2-1; CDR3: CASSLSNEQFF; DNA: TGTGCCAGCAGCCTGAGCAATGAGCAGTTCTTC
size: -; D: -; V: TRBV5-4; J: TRBJ2-7; CDR3: CASSFSAAYEQYF; DNA: TGTGCCAGCAGCTTTAGCGCGGCCTACGAGCAGTACTTC
size: -; D: TRBD1; V: TRBV24-1; J: TRBJ2-1; CDR3: CATSEGGRDRPFF; DNA: TGTGCCACCAGTGAAGGGGGCAGGGACCGGCCGTTCTTC
size: -; D: TRBD2; V: TRBV4-3; J: TRBJ2-5; CDR3: CASSQDWGRGETQYF; DNA: TGCGCCAGCAGCCAAGACTGGGGGAGGGGAGAGACCCAGTACTTC
size: -; D: -; V: TRBV30; J: TRBJ2-5; CDR3: CAWSVQETQYF; DNA: TGTGCCTGGAGCGTTCAGGAGACCCAGTACTTC